The rows below give T cell receptor beta chains drawn from one sample of a study of blood T cell repertoires in COVID-19. Sequenced by immunoSEQ multiplex PCR; TCRdb stores in-frame clones only, minus some. The table includes 310,000 or so clones, roughly 90% detected once. Sequencing used peripheral blood. These TCRs come from a young man who had recovered from COVID-19. The CDR3 runs from the conserved cysteine through the conserved F or W. Fields, in order: J gene, clone size, D gene, V gene, CDR3 protein, CDR3 DNA. The D gene is left open where the match is weak. The size field is filled for only some rows; it gives once, few, many or a size class.

TRBJ1-1	.	.	TRBV7-9	CAGGQSNTEAFF	TGTGCCGGTGGACAGTCGAACACTGAAGCTTTCTTT
TRBJ1-3	.	TRBD1	TRBV9	CASSVRTGSHGNTIYF	TGTGCCAGCAGCGTAAGGACAGGCTCGCATGGAAACACCATATATTTT
TRBJ2-1	.	.	TRBV7-3	CASSLTQGLNNEQFF	TGTGCCAGCAGCTTAACTCAGGGACTTAACAATGAGCAGTTCTTC
TRBJ1-3	.	.	TRBV11-3	CASSLGGGTYSGNTIYF	TGTGCCAGCAGCTTAGGAGGCGGAACTTACTCTGGAAACACCATATATTTT
TRBJ2-5	.	.	TRBV7-2	CASSLGVGEETQYF	TGTGCCAGCAGCTTAGGGGTAGGGGAAGAGACCCAGTACTTC
TRBJ1-2	.	.	TRBV28	CASSFPPGGYTF	TGTGCCAGCAGTTTTCCCCCGGGAGGCTACACCTTC
TRBJ2-4	.	.	TRBV6-2/TRBV6-3	CASSYRGLAKNIQYF	TGTGCCAGCAGTTACCGGGGTTTAGCCAAAAACATTCAGTACTTC
TRBJ1-1	.	TRBD1	TRBV25-1	CASSGDRVEAFF	TGTGCCAGCAGCGGGGACAGGGTAGAAGCTTTCTTT
TRBJ2-2	.	TRBD2	TRBV18	CASSLGDVAGTTGELFF	TGTGCCAGCTCCCTCGGGGACGTAGCGGGGACAACCGGGGAGCTGTTTTTT
TRBJ2-1	.	.	TRBV7-2	CASSLGQINEQFF	TGTGCCAGCAGCTTAGGACAAATCAATGAGCAGTTCTTC
TRBJ1-2	.	.	TRBV19	CASSRDIYGYTF	TGTGCCAGTAGCCGGGACATCTATGGCTACACCTTC
TRBJ2-7	.	TRBD1	TRBV7-9	CASSLDSTGGYYEQYF	TGTGCCAGCAGCTTAGACTCGACAGGGGGCTACTACGAGCAGTACTTC
TRBJ1-2	once	TRBD1	TRBV9	CASSEGQGHGYTF	TGTGCCAGCAGCGAGGGACAGGGTCATGGCTACACCTTC
TRBJ2-1	.	TRBD2	TRBV4-2	CASSQPGLAGGLFF	TGTGCCAGCAGCCAGCCGGGACTAGCGGGAGGGCTTTTCTTC
TRBJ2-2	.	.	TRBV7-3	CASSLTAPNTGELFF	TGTGCCAGCAGCTTAACAGCCCCGAACACCGGGGAGCTGTTTTTT
TRBJ2-5	.	TRBD2	TRBV4-1	CASSQVVLAGGETQYF	TGCGCCAGCAGCCAAGTTGTCCTAGCGGGAGGGGAGACCCAGTACTTC
TRBJ2-7	.	.	TRBV4-3	CASSQGRGGEQYF	TGCGCCAGCAGCCAAGGGAGGGGGGGCGAGCAGTACTTC
TRBJ1-2	.	.	TRBV3-1/TRBV3-2	CASSQDLSLYGYTF	TGTGCCAGCAGCCAAGATTTGTCCCTGTATGGCTACACCTTC
TRBJ1-2	.	TRBD1	TRBV2	CASSIPGQINYGYTF	TGTGCCAGCAGTATACCGGGACAGATTAACTATGGCTACACCTTC
TRBJ2-5	.	TRBD2	TRBV7-9	CASSPEGLAGQRTQYF	TGTGCCAGCAGCCCAGAGGGACTAGCGGGGCAACGGACCCAGTACTTC
TRBJ2-1	.	TRBD2	TRBV12-3/TRBV12-4	CASTRGGMHEQFF	TGTGCCAGCACCCGGGGGGGGATGCATGAGCAGTTCTTC
TRBJ1-2	.	.	TRBV6-2/TRBV6-3	CASSYDRNYGYTF	TGTGCCAGCAGTTACGACAGAAACTATGGCTACACCTTC
TRBJ2-7	.	.	TRBV4-1	CASSQRIGAYEQYF	TGCGCCAGCAGCCAGAGGATAGGGGCCTACGAGCAGTACTTC
TRBJ2-7	.	.	TRBV11-2	CASSLGQGDEQYF	TGTGCCAGCAGCTTAGGGCAGGGTGACGAGCAGTACTTC
TRBJ2-5	.	TRBD1	TRBV5-8	CASSRGQGAYETQYF	TGTGCCAGCAGCCGCGGACAGGGGGCGTATGAGACCCAGTACTTC
TRBJ2-7	once	TRBD1	TRBV6-5	CASSPDRGQGQYF	TGTGCCAGCAGCCCAGACAGGGGGCAGGGGCAGTACTTC
TRBJ1-5	.	.	TRBV7-8	CASSSGLYSNQPQHF	TGTGCCAGCAGCTCGGGACTTTATAGCAATCAGCCCCAGCATTTT